This T cell receptor beta chain emerged from a study of control samples from healthy donors and cancer patients. This clone was recorded only once. Trimming took off 4 bases at V and 9 bases at J, with 19 bases between the two ends. Per germline, CDR1 SGHKS and CDR2 YYEKEE (reference sequence). The CDR3 loop spans 14 amino acids. Some clones are missing from TCRdb's copy, which holds only in-frame ones; the method was immunoSEQ multiplex PCR. The data contain tens of thousands of clones, nearly 90% of them singletons. This chain connects TRBV5-5 to TRBJ1-1; D is uncertain. The sequencing input was blood. The TCR comes from a man aged 50 or older in good health. CDR3: CASSVDEGFPKAFF. DNA for the CDR3: TGTGCCAGCAGCGTTGACGAGGGTTTCCCTAAAGCTTTCTTT. The full variable domain, with the rest looked up from reference TRBV5-5 and TRBJ1-1, is DAGVTQSPTHLIKTRGQQVTLRCSPISGHKSVSWYQQVLGQGPQFIFQYYEKEERGRGNFPDRFSARQFPNYSSELNVNALLLGDSALYLCASSVDEGFPKAFFGQGTRLTVV.